This record concerns one T cell receptor beta chain sequence. The sample belongs to a study of cytomegalovirus exposure and HLA in healthy donors. Overall study: Drawn from HLA-typed donors, roughly 87 million unique TCRs were held in an early data release.

The PCR made use of 60 Vbeta and 13 Jbeta primers. TCRdb's table, derived via immunoSEQ multiplex PCR, lists solely in-frame clones and lacks some. The table includes about 110,000 clones, around 73% detected once. The CDR3 contains 13 residues. The ends were cut back, 3 bases at V and 6 bases at J, with 12 bases in the middle. The specimen sequenced was PBMCs. This TCR came from a man aged 25 to 40 in good health and CMV-seronegative. J is TRBJ2-7 and V is TRBV23-1, with D unresolved. TRBV23-1 is flagged as an ORF with uncertain function. The CDR3 is CASSHMVRSEQYF. CDR3 sequence (DNA): TGCGCCAGCAGTCACATGGTTAGATCCGAGCAGTACTTC.